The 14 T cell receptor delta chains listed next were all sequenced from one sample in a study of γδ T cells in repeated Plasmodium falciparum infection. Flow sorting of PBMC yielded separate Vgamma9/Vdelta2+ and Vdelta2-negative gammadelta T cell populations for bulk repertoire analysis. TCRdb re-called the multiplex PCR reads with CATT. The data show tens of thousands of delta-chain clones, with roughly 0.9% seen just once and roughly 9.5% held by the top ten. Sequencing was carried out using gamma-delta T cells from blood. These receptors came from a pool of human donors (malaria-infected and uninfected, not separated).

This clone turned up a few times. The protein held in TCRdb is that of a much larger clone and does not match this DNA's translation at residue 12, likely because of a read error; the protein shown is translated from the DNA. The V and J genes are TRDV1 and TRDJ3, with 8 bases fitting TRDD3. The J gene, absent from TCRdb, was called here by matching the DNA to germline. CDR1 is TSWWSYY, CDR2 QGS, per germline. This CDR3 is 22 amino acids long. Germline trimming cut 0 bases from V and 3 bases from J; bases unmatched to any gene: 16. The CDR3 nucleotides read TGTGCTCTTGGGGAACTAGAATCTATACTGGGGGGCCCTTGCTGGGACACCCGACAGATGTTTTTC. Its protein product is CALGELESILGGPCWDTRQMFF.

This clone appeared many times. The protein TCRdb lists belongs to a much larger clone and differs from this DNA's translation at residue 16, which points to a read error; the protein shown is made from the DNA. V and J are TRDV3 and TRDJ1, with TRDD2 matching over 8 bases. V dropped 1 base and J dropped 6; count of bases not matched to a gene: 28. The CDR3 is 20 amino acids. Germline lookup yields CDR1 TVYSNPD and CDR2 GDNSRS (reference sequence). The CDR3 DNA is TGTGCCTTTACTGGCCTTCCTATTATCGTTAGCCCAAGAACGACCAATAAACTCATCTTT. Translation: CAFTGLPIIVSPRTTNKLIF.

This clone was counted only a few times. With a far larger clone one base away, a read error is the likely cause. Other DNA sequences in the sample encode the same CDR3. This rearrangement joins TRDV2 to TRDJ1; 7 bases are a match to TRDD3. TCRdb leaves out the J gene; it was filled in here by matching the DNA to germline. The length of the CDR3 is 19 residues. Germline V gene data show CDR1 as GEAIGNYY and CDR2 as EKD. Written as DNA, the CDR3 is TGTGCCTGCGACACCGTTTCCCCTGGGGGGGGCCAGTACACCGATAAACTCATCTTT. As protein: CACDTVSPGGGQYTDKLIF.

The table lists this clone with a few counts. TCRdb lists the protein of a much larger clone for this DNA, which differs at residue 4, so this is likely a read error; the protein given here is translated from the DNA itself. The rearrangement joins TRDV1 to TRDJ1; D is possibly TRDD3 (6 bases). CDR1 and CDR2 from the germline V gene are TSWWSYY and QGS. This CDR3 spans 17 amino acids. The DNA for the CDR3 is TGTGCTCTTAGGGAGCCCCCCTACGGGGGGAAAACCGATAAACTCATCTTT. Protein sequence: CALREPPYGGKTDKLIF.

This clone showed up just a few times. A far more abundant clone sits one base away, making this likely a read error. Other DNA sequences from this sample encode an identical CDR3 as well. This CDR3 is CAYRTPGLPTPLSKLIF. Here the CDR3 DNA reads TGTGCTTATAGGACCCCAGGCCTTCCTACCCCTCTATCAAAACTCATCTTT. The chain carries TRAV38-2/DV8 and TRDJ1, with 9 bases fitting TRDD2. The CDR3 extends over 17 amino acids. Germline CDR1 reads TSESDYY; CDR2 reads QEAYKQQN. The ends lost 3 bases at V and 8 bases at J; junction bases unmatched: 17.

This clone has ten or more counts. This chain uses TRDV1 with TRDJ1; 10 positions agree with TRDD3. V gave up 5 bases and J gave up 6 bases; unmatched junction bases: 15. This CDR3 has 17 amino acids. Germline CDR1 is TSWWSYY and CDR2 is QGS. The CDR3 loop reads CALGKDLRFWGINKLIF. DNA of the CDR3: TGTGCTCTTGGGAAGGATCTACGCTTCTGGGGGATAAATAAACTCATCTTT.

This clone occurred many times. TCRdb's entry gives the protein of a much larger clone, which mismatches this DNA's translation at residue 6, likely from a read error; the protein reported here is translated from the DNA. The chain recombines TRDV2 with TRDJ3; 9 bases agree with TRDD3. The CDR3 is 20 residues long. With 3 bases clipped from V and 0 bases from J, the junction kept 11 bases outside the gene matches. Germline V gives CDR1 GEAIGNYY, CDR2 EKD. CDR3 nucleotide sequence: TGTGCCTGTGACGCGGCTGGGGGATCAGCTCGCTCCTGGGACACCCGACAGATGTTTTTC. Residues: CACDAAGGSARSWDTRQMFF.

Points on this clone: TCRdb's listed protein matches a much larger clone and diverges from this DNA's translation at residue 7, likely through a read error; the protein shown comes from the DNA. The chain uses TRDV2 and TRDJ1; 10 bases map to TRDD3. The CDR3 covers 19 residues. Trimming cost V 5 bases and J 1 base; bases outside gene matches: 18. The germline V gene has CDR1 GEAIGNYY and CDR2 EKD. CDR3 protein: CACVGRGGGYQPPTDKLIF. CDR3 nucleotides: TGTGCCTGTGTCGGAAGGGGTGGGGGATACCAGCCCCCCACCGATAAACTCATCTTT.

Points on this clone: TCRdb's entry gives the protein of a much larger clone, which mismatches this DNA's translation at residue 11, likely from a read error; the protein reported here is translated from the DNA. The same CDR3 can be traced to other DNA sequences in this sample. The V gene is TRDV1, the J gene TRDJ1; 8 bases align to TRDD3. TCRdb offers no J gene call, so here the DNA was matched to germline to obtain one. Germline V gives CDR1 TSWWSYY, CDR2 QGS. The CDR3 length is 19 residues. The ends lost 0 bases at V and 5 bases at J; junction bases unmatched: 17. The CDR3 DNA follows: TGTGCTCTTGGGGAACTTCCGTACTGGGGGGTGAAACGTACTGATAAACTCATCTTT. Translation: CALGELPYWGVKRTDKLIF.

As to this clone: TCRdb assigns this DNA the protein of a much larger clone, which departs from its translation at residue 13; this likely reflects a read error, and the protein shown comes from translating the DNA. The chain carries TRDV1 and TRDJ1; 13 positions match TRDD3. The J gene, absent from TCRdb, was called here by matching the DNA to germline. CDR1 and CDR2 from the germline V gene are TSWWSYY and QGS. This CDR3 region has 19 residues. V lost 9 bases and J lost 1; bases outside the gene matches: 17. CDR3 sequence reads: CALNHKANWGIRLTDKLIF. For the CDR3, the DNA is TGTGCTCTCAATCACAAGGCAAACTGGGGGATACGGCTCACCGATAAACTCATCTTT.

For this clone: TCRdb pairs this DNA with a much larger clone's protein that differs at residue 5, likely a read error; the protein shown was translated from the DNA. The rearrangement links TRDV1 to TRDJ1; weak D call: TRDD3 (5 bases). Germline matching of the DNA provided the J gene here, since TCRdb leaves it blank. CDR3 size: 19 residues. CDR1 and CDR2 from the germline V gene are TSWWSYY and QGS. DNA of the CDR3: TGTGCTCTTGGGAAACTAGGGGGTACAGAGTCTTACCCTTGGGATAAACTCATCTTT. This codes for CALGKLGGTESYPWDKLIF.

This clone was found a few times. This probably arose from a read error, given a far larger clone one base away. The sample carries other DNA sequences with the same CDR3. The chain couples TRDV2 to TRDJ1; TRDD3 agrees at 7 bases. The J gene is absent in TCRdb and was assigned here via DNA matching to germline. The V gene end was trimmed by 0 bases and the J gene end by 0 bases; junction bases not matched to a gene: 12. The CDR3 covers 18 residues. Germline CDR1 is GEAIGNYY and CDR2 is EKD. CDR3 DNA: TGTGCCTGTGACACCGGGGGAGGAGTGGGGGACAACACCGATAAACTCATCTTT. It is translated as CACDTGGGVGDNTDKLIF.

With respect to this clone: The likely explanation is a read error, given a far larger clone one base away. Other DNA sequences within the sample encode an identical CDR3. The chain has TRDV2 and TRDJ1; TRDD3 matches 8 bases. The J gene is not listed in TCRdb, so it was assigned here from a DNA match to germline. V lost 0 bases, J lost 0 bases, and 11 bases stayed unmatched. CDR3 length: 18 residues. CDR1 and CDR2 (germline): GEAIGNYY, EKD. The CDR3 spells CACDTVSGYAGYTDKLIF. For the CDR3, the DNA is TGTGCCTGTGACACCGTTTCGGGATACGCGGGGTACACCGATAAACTCATCTTT.

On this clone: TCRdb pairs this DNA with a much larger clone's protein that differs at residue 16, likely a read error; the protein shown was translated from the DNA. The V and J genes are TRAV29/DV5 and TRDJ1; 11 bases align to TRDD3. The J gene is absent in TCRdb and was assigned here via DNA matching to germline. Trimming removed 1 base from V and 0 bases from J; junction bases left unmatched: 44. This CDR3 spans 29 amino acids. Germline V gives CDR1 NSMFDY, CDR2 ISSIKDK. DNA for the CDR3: TGTGCAGCAAGCTCTGGCCCTTTTCCTATACCGTACTGGGGGATATGCGTATTGTGGAATTGTAAGTACACCGATAAACTCATCTTT. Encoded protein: CAASSGPFPIPYWGICVLWNCKYTDKLIF.